A single sample gave rise to the 8 T cell receptor beta chains below, sequenced in a study of T cell repertoires in cytomegalovirus infection. TCRdb independently ran MiXCR on the reads; one entry per CDR3 protein. The sample includes around 530,000 distinct CDR3 sequences, about 17% of them seen just once. The sequenced sample was CD8+ T cells from PBMCs. The source is a human donor in good health (CMV status not recorded). Some clones in this sample may be carry-over from other donors' samples.

This clonotype was counted a few times. The chain employs TRBV27 and TRBJ2-7; 7 bases line up with TRBD2. The CDR3 runs to 16 residues. The J segment lost 2 bases and the V segment lost 10 bases, leaving 17 bases of the junction unmatched. The germline V gene has CDR1 MNHEY and CDR2 SMNVEV (reference sequence). The CDR3 is CATYSYVGGGTYEQYF. The CDR3 DNA reads as TGTGCCACCTATTCGTATGTGGGGGGAGGGACCTACGAGCAGTACTTC.

This clonotype was picked up a small number of times. V usage is TRBV4-2 and J usage is TRBJ2-1; D is perhaps TRBD1 or TRBD2 (6 bases each). Per germline, CDR1 LGHNA and CDR2 YNFKEQ. V was clipped by 0 bases and J by 2 bases, with 8 bases between them. CDR3 size: 15 residues. The CDR3 loop is CASSQDGGPYNEQFF. Written as DNA, the CDR3 is TGTGCCAGCAGCCAAGATGGGGGGCCCTACAATGAGCAGTTCTTC.

This clonotype was seen at least ten times. This chain links TRBV28 with TRBJ1-5; 8 positions match TRBD1. The V and J ends lost 10 bases and 5 bases, in that order; junction bases with no gene match: 16. The CDR3 length is 16 residues. CDR1 MDHEN and CDR2 SYDVKM come from the germline V gene. The CDR3 loop reads CATTSWGTGDHQPQHF. The CDR3 nucleotides read TGTGCCACCACATCCTGGGGGACAGGAGACCATCAGCCCCAGCATTTT.

The chain combines TRBV7-3 with TRBJ2-3, with D possibly matching TRBD2 (6 bases). The length of the CDR3 is 18 residues. Trimming took off 2 bases at V and 1 base at J, with 19 bases between the two ends. The germline gives CDR1 SGHTA, CDR2 FQGTGA. CDR3 DNA: TGTGCCAGCAGCTTAGCCGCTAGCGCCACGCTCCGCACAGATACGCAGTATTTT. Translation gives CASSLAASATLRTDTQYF.

A note on this clonotype: It may be a read error: a sequence one base away is much more abundant. The CDR3 reads CASSNTGLAAATDTKYF. CDR3 bases: TGTGCCAGCAGCAATACTGGACTAGCGGCCGCCACAGATACGAAGTATTTT. This chain joins TRBV28 and TRBJ2-3; TRBD2 agrees at 10 bases. Germline V lookup: CDR1 MDHEN, CDR2 SYDVKM. The length of the CDR3 is 17 residues.

This clonotype came up many times. The gene calls are TRBV12-3 or TRBV12-4 and TRBJ2-2; D may be TRBD1 or TRBD2 (6 bases each). V lost 6 bases and J 2 bases, leaving 16 bases between the germline ends. The CDR3 loop spans 16 amino acids. The CDR3 coding sequence is TGTGCCAGCAGCACTAGTCGGGGGCGAAACACCGGGGAGCTGTTTTTT. This codes for CASSTSRGRNTGELFF.

V gene TRBV19 combines with J gene TRBJ2-7, with 8 bases matching TRBD1. Germline CDR1 is LNHDA and CDR2 is SQIVND (reference sequence). The CDR3 is 14 amino acids. V was clipped by 5 bases and J by 4 bases; unmatched bases: 7. In DNA form, the CDR3 reads TGTGCCAGTAGTGGACAGGGTTCGCAATACGAGCAGTACTTC. Amino acids: CASSGQGSQYEQYF.

The J gene is TRBJ2-7, the V gene TRBV5-1; TRBD1 matches 9 bases. V lost 3 bases, J lost 7 bases, and 11 bases stayed unmatched. This CDR3 comprises 15 residues. The germline V gene encodes CDR1 SGHRS and CDR2 YFSETQ. The CDR3 protein is CASSSRVGTGREQYF. For the CDR3, the DNA is TGCGCCAGCAGCTCCCGGGTCGGGACAGGGAGAGAGCAGTACTTC.